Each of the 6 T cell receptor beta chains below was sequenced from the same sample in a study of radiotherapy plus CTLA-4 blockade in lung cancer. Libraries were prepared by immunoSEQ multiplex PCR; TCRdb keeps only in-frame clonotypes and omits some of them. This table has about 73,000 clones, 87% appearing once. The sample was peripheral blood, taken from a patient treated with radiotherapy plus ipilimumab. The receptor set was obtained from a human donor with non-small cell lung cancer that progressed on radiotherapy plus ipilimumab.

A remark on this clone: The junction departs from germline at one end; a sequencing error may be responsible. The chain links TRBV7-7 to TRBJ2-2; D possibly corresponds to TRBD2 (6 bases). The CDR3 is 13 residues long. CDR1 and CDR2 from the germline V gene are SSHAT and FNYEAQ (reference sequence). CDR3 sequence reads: CASSLRGTGELFF. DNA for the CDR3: TGTGCTAGCAGCTTACGGGGGACCGGGGAGCTGTTTTTT.

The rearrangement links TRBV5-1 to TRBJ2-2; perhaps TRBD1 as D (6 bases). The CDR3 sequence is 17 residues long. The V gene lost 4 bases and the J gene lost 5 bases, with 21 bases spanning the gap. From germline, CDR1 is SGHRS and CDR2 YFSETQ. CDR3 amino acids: CASSPVQGFGLTGELFF. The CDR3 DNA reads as TGCGCCAGCAGCCCGGTACAGGGCTTCGGTCTAACCGGGGAGCTGTTTTTT.

The CDR3 reads CASRARQGPSGNTIYF. The CDR3, as DNA: TGTGCCAGCAGGGCTCGACAGGGGCCCTCTGGAAACACCATATATTTT. This sequence joins TRBV2 and TRBJ1-3, with 8 bases fitting TRBD1. There are 16 residues in the CDR3. The germline V gene has CDR1 SNHLY and CDR2 FYNNEI. The V gene end was trimmed by 6 bases and the J gene end by 0 bases; junction bases not matched to a gene: 7.

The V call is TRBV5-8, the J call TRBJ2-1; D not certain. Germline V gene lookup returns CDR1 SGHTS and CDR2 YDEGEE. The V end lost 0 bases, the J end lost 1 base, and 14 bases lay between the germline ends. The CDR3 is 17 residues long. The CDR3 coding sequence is TGTGCCAGCAGCTTGGATAAAGACCGAGAATCCTACAATGAGCAGTTCTTC. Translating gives CASSLDKDRESYNEQFF.

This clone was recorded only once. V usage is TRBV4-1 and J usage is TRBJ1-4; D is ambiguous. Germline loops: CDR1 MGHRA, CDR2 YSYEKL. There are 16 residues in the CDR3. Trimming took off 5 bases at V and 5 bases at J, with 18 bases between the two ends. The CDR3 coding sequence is TGCGCCAGCAGCTACAGCCCCACGGGAATAAATGAAAAACTGTTTTTT. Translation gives CASSYSPTGINEKLFF.

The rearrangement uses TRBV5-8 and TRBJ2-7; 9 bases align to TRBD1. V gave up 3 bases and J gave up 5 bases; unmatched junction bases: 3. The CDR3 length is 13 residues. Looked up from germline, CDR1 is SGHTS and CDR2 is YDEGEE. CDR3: CASSWTGVDEQYV. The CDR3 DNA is TGTGCCAGCAGCTGGACAGGGGTGGACGAGCAGTACGTC.